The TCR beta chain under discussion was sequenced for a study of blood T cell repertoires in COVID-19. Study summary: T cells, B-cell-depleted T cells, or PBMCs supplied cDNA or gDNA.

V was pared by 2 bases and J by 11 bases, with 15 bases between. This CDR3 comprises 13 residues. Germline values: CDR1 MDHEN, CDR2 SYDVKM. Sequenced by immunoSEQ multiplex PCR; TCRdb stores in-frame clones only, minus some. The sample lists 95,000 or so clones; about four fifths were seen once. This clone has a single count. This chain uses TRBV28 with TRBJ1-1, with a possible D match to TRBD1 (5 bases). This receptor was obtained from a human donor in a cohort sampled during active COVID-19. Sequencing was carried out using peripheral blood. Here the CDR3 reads CASSLSGGIGAFF. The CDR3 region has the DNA TGTGCCAGCAGTTTAAGCGGGGGAATTGGTGCTTTCTTT. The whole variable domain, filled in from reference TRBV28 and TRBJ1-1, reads DVKVTQSSRYLVKRTGEKVFLECVQDMDHENMFWYRQDPGLGLRLIYFSYDVKMKEKGDIPEGYSVSREKKERFSLILESASTNQTSMYLCASSLSGGIGAFFGQGTRLTVV.